The source of this T cell receptor beta chain is a study of blood T cell repertoires in COVID-19. The CDR3 contains 16 residues. Germline CDR1 is SGHTA and CDR2 is FQGNSA. With 4 bases clipped from V and 0 bases from J, the junction kept 5 bases outside the gene matches. This table comes from immunoSEQ multiplex PCR, and its TCRdb copy is limited to in-frame clones, with some not included. The sample comprises some 75,000 clones, around 80% of which are singletons, and more than 10% rests with the top ten. The TCR originated in a man aged 45-65 years with COVID-19, enrolled during active disease. Sequenced material: peripheral blood. This sequence joins TRBV7-2 and TRBJ2-2; TRBD1 matches at 7 bases. The CDR3 spells CASSSRQGANTGELFF. The CDR3 nucleotides read TGTGCCAGCAGCTCCAGACAGGGCGCGAACACCGGGGAGCTGTTTTTT.